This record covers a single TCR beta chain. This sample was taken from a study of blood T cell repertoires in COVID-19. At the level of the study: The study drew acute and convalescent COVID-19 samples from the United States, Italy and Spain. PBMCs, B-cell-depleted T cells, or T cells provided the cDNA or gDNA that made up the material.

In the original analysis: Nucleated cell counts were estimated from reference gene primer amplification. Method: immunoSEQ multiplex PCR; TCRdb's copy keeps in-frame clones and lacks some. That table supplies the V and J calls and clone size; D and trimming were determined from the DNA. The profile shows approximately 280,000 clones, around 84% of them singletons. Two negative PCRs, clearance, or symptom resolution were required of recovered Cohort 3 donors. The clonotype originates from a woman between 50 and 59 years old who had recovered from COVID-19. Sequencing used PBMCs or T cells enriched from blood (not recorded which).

CDR3 region: CASSLIPDEKLFF. The CDR3 coding sequence is TGTGCCAGCAGCTTAATTCCAGATGAAAAACTGTTTTTT. The rearrangement joins TRBV7-9 to TRBJ1-4, with D unclear. Germline values: CDR1 SEHNR, CDR2 FQNEAQ (reference sequence). This CDR3 region has 13 residues. Trimming cost V 2 bases and J 6 bases, with 7 bases left between them.